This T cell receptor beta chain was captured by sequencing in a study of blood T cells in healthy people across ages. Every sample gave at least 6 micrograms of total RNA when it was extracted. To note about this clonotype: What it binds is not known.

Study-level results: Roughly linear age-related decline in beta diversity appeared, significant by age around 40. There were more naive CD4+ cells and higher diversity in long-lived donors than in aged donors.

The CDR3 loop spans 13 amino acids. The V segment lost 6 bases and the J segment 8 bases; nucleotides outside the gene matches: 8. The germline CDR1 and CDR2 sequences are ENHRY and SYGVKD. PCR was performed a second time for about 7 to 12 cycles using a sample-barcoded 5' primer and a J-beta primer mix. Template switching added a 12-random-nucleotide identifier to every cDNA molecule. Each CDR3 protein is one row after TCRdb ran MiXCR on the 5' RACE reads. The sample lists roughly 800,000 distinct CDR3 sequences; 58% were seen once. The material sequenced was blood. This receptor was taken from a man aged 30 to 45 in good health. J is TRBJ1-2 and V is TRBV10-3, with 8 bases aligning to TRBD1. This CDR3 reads CAIRGQATFGYTF. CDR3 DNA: TGTGCCATCAGGGGACAGGCCACCTTCGGCTACACCTTC.